These 6 T cell receptor beta chains were all obtained from the same sample, sequenced in a study of cytomegalovirus exposure and HLA in healthy donors. PCR employed 60 Vbeta and 13 Jbeta primers. The protocol was immunoSEQ multiplex PCR, while the TCRdb copy is restricted to in-frame clones and leaves out a portion. Of about 140,000 clones in the sample, about 75% were seen once. Input material: PBMCs. These receptors all stem from a man between 35 and 55 years old in good health and CMV-seronegative.

The V and J genes are TRBV10-3 and TRBJ2-3; 8 positions agree with TRBD1. The V and J ends lost 3 bases and 1 base, in that order; junction bases with no gene match: 6. The CDR3 runs 16 residues. Germline CDR1 is ENHRY and CDR2 is SYGVKD. The CDR3 loop is CAISDPDRARTDTQYF. CDR3 nucleotides: TGTGCCATCAGTGACCCGGACAGGGCCCGCACAGATACGCAGTATTTT.

This clone was seen more than once but under ten times. The genes are TRBV5-1 and TRBJ2-3; D may be TRBD1 (6 bases). The V gene's germline CDR1 is SGHRS and CDR2 YFSETQ. The V and J ends lost 4 bases and 4 bases respectively, with 10 bases between them. CDR3 length: 13 amino acids. CDR3 in amino acids: CASSRTDSDTQYF. For the CDR3, the DNA is TGCGCCAGCAGCCGGACAGACTCAGATACGCAGTATTTT.

This rearrangement joins TRBV6-6 to TRBJ2-3; 8 nucleotides align to TRBD1. After removal of 0 bases from V and 4 bases from J, the junction contained 6 bases not matched to a gene. The CDR3 loop spans 16 amino acids. Germline CDR1 reads MNHNY; CDR2 reads SVGAGI (reference sequence). The chain's CDR3 is CASSYSRDRGADTQYF. For the CDR3, the DNA is TGTGCCAGCAGTTACTCGAGAGACAGGGGAGCAGATACGCAGTATTTT.

J is TRBJ1-2 and V is TRBV29-1, with TRBD1 matching over 9 bases. With 4 bases clipped from V and 3 bases from J, the junction kept 3 bases outside the gene matches. This CDR3 is built from 13 residues. Germline loops: CDR1 SQVTM, CDR2 ANQGSEA. In nucleotides, the CDR3 is TGCAGCGTTGCTCGGACAGGGGACTATGGCTACACCTTC. Translating gives CSVARTGDYGYTF.

V gene TRBV4-2 combines with J gene TRBJ1-3, with 7 bases fitting TRBD1. The ends lost 1 base at V and 1 base at J; junction bases unmatched: 4. The germline V gene has CDR1 LGHNA and CDR2 YNFKEQ. There are 16 residues in the CDR3. CDR3 DNA sequence: TGTGCCAGCAGCCAAGGCAACAGGGGATCTGGAAACACCATATATTTT. As protein: CASSQGNRGSGNTIYF.

The gene calls are TRBV5-1 and TRBJ2-7, with a possible D match to TRBD2 (5 bases). The CDR3 loop spans 14 amino acids. Deletions cut 0 bases from V and 12 bases from J, with 19 bases between. Germline V CDR1 and CDR2: SGHRS, YFSETQ. This CDR3 reads CASSLGGQEEHWYF. CDR3 sequence (DNA): TGCGCCAGCAGCTTGGGAGGTCAGGAGGAGCATTGGTACTTC.